The sequence of this T cell receptor (beta chain) was determined in a study of immune cell composition in non-small cell lung cancer. The table came from immunoSEQ multiplex PCR; TCRdb's copy has only in-frame clones and leaves some out. The data show about 2,400 clones, around 75% seen once. Trimming stripped 5 bases from V and 9 bases from J, with 17 bases between. CDR1 is LNHDA, CDR2 SQIVND, per germline (reference sequence). The CDR3 totals 14 residues. This receptor was identified in a human donor with non-small cell lung cancer. The sample comprised lung tumor tissue. The chain combines TRBV19 with TRBJ2-1; D perhaps matches TRBD2 (5 bases). The CDR3 reads CASSPEGRRFEQFF. The CDR3 DNA follows: TGTGCCAGTAGTCCCGAAGGGAGACGCTTTGAGCAGTTCTTC.